The rows below give T cell receptor beta chains drawn from one sample of a study of shared clonotypes between healthy human individuals. Generated by immunoSEQ multiplex PCR, the TCRdb table keeps only in-frame clones and is missing some. In the table there are about 990,000 clones, around 78% of which are singletons. Material for sequencing was memory CD4+ T cells from PBMCs. These TCRs come from a man aged 18 to 29 in good health. Some clones in this sample may be carry-over from other donors' samples. CDR3s include the opening cysteine and the closing phenylalanine or tryptophan.

V,length,J,CDR3
TRBV29-1,19,TRBJ2-6,CSVEDRGGRLGVGANVLTF
TRBV19,14,TRBJ2-2,CASTLSRVSRELFF
TRBV6-5,15,TRBJ2-7,CASSYWSQGYNEQYF
TRBV30,13,TRBJ1-5,CAWSPGDNQPQHF
TRBV7-2,16,TRBJ2-5,CASSLDLRGLQETQYF
TRBV5-5,13,TRBJ2-3,CASSLVWGGTQYF
TRBV29-1,13,TRBJ1-5,CSVVGQGGQPQHF
TRBV6-6,13,TRBJ2-5,CASSPGSQETQYF
TRBV5-6,16,TRBJ2-7,CASSLYLGETHYEQYF
TRBV7-2,14,TRBJ2-3,CASSALAATDTQYF
TRBV4-3,19,TRBJ2-4,CASSQESTGGAKAKNIQYF
TRBV6-1,14,TRBJ1-2,CATLAPGGMRGYTF
TRBV12-5,15,TRBJ2-1,CASGAGTSLSNEQFF
TRBV29-1,15,TRBJ2-4,CSVGTSGQGKNIQYF
TRBV5-1,13,TRBJ2-7,CASSGQGNDEQYF
TRBV7-9,17,TRBJ2-3,CASSPVGGTKHTDTQYF
TRBV25-1,12,TRBJ1-5,CASGLGGQPQHF
TRBV7-3,15,TRBJ2-4,CASSLGTSGTNIQYF
TRBV7-2,13,TRBJ1-5,CASSFDSYQPQHF
TRBV11-2,13,TRBJ1-2,CASSSKTGYGYTF
TRBV4-1,20,TRBJ2-5,CASSQEGNLGAGVVRETQYF
TRBV2,16,TRBJ2-2,CASSGGSGSFSGELFF
TRBV29-1,14,TRBJ1-1,CSVSYAGRNTEAFF
TRBV5-4,14,TRBJ2-3,CASSLGSGTDTQYF
TRBV28,13,TRBJ2-5,CASSLGAVETQYF
TRBV5-6,14,TRBJ1-2,CASSPGRANYGYTF
TRBV11-3,14,TRBJ2-7,CASTPATITYEQYF
TRBV11-1,13,TRBJ2-5,CASSSPGGETQYF